This entry features one T cell receptor (beta chain) sequence. This entry comes from a study of shared clonotypes between healthy human individuals. Tens of thousands of T cell genomes, or around 300 ng DNA, went into unsorted PBMC replicate PCRs. Generated by immunoSEQ multiplex PCR, the TCRdb table keeps only in-frame clones and is missing some. The repertoire has about 490,000 clones, about 84% of them found once; the top ten carry about 12%. This clonotype was sampled from a woman aged 40 to 50 in good health. Some clones in this sample may be carry-over from other donors' samples. The sequencing sample was made of PBMCs.

The CDR3 DNA reads as TGTGCCAGCAGTTTATTGGGCGGGAGGGGGGAAAACATTCAGTACTTC. Its protein product is CASSLLGGRGENIQYF. The rearrangement links TRBV28 to TRBJ2-4; TRBD2 agrees at 9 bases. The germline V gene encodes CDR1 MDHEN and CDR2 SYDVKM. The V and J ends lost 1 base and 5 bases, in that order; junction bases with no gene match: 6. This CDR3 comprises 16 residues.